Following are 20 T cell receptor beta chains from one sample sequenced in a study of blood T cells in healthy people across ages. With a J-beta primer mix and a sample-barcoded 5' primer, a second PCR ran about 7 to 12 cycles. TCRdb reprocessed the 5' RACE reads with MiXCR, giving one entry per CDR3 protein. Of about 1.4 million distinct CDR3 sequences in the sample, around 59% are singletons; the top ten hold 6.5% to 8%. The specimen was blood. These receptors were collected from a man aged 18 to 35 in good health.

This sequence joins TRBV25-1 and TRBJ1-1; D unresolved. This CDR3 comprises 14 residues. V was cut by 1 base and J by 7 bases, with 13 bases left in between. The germline gives CDR1 MGHDK, CDR2 SYGVNS. CDR3 in amino acids: CASSEFTWASEAFF. In DNA form, the CDR3 reads TGTGCCAGCAGTGAATTCACCTGGGCCAGTGAAGCTTTCTTT.

This clonotype appeared a few times. This chain's CDR3 is CASSRMIQETQYF. The CDR3 DNA reads TGCGCCAGCAGCCGAATGATACAAGAGACCCAGTACTTC. The chain couples TRBV4-1 to TRBJ2-5; D gene uncertain. This CDR3 comprises 13 residues. Looked up from germline, CDR1 is MGHRA and CDR2 is YSYEKL. Trimming took 4 bases from V and 2 from J, leaving 8 bases between them.

V is TRBV29-1 and J is TRBJ1-2; D is unclear. The germline V gene has CDR1 SQVTM and CDR2 ANQGSEA. This CDR3 has 13 residues. Trimming took off 3 bases at V and 2 bases at J, with 10 bases between the two ends. CDR3 loop: CSVDSRANYGYTF. In nucleotides, the CDR3 is TGCAGCGTTGACAGTAGGGCCAACTATGGCTACACCTTC.

Points on this clonotype: Mismatch with germline at one junction end may stem from a read error. J is TRBJ2-5 and V is TRBV7-2; a weak D match, TRBD2 (5 bases). Germline CDR1 SGHTA, CDR2 FQGNSA. There are 13 residues in the CDR3. CDR3 amino acids: CANSNDHDGAQYF. The CDR3 coding sequence is TGTGCCAACAGCAATGATCACGACGGGGCCCAGTACTTC.

V gene TRBV7-9 combines with J gene TRBJ2-2; D is undetermined. Germline CDR1 reads SEHNR; CDR2 reads FQNEAQ (reference sequence). Trimming removed 5 bases from V and 10 bases from J, with 11 bases in between. CDR3 length equals 12 residues. CDR3 nucleotide sequence: TGTGCCAGCAGCCCTCAACGCGAGGAGCTGTTTTTT. It encodes CASSPQREELFF.

This chain joins TRBV20-1 and TRBJ2-5, with a possible D match to TRBD2 (7 bases). Deletions cut 5 bases from V and 2 bases from J, with 18 bases between. Germline V gives CDR1 DFQATT, CDR2 SNEGSKA (reference sequence). This CDR3 spans 15 amino acids. The CDR3, as DNA: TGCAGTGCTTATGCGGGGGCACTACTTCAAGAGACCCAGTACTTC. This codes for CSAYAGALLQETQYF.

The V and J genes are TRBV10-3 and TRBJ2-5, with a possible D match to TRBD1 (6 bases). The CDR3 is 16 residues long. The germline CDR1 and CDR2 sequences are ENHRY and SYGVKD. Deletions cut 3 bases from V and 11 bases from J, with 25 bases between. This CDR3 reads CAISDILLRRDKGQYF. The CDR3 coding sequence is TGTGCCATCAGTGACATCCTCCTTCGACGGGACAAAGGGCAGTACTTC.

The DNA for the CDR3 is TGTGCCAGCAGCGAGGGACACATGAAGGAAGAGACCCAGTACTTC. It codes for CASSEGHMKEETQYF. The chain recombines TRBV7-9 with TRBJ2-5; the D gene is possibly TRBD1 (6 bases). Germline values: CDR1 SEHNR, CDR2 FQNEAQ (reference sequence). This CDR3 contains 15 residues. V lost 5 bases, J lost 3 bases, and 16 bases lay in between.

The CDR3 reads CASRGRPGLAYEQYF. CDR3 in DNA: TGTGCCAGCAGGGGACGTCCGGGACTAGCCTACGAGCAGTACTTC. V gene TRBV6-5 combines with J gene TRBJ2-7, with 8 bases lining up with TRBD2. Germline V lookup: CDR1 MNHEY, CDR2 SVGAGI. The length of the CDR3 is 15 residues. V shed 6 bases and J 2 bases; nucleotides not matched to a gene: 9.

The chain has TRBV7-2 and TRBJ2-7; 8 nucleotides align to TRBD1. The CDR3 contains 14 residues. J gave up 2 bases and V 5 bases, and 5 bases lay outside the gene matches. Per germline, CDR1 SGHTA and CDR2 FQGNSA. DNA for the CDR3: TGTGCCAGCAGCCTTTACAGGGGGACCTACGAGCAGTACTTC. Translated: CASSLYRGTYEQYF.

This clonotype was observed a handful of times. The rearrangement joins TRBV7-8 to TRBJ2-2, with D unresolved. The CDR3 totals 14 residues. V lost 0 bases to trimming and J lost 6 bases, with 8 bases between them. Germline V gene lookup returns CDR1 SGHVS and CDR2 FQNEAQ. The CDR3 sequence: CASSLAGTPGELFF. In DNA, the CDR3 is TGTGCCAGCAGCTTAGCGGGAACGCCCGGGGAGCTGTTTTTT.

The chain is built from TRBV7-2 and TRBJ1-2; D not certain. The germline V gene has CDR1 SGHTA and CDR2 FQGNSA. Trimming removed 2 bases from V and 0 bases from J, with 10 bases in between. The CDR3 runs to 15 residues. CDR3 region: CASSLSTVANYGYTF. In nucleotides, the CDR3 is TGTGCCAGCAGCTTAAGCACAGTAGCTAACTATGGCTACACCTTC.

The chain employs TRBV15 and TRBJ1-6; a weak D match, TRBD1 (5 bases). V shed 6 bases and J shed 8 bases, with 20 bases lying between them. Germline CDR1 LNHNV, CDR2 YYDKDF (reference sequence). This CDR3 is built from 16 residues. The CDR3 loop reads CATRGEGGSHHSPLHF. For the CDR3, the DNA is TGTGCCACCAGAGGGGAGGGAGGCAGTCATCATTCACCCCTCCACTTT.

Here the CDR3 DNA reads TGCAGTGCGCAGTCCCGGGACAGGGGGCTAGAGCAGTACTTC. Translation gives CSAQSRDRGLEQYF. The V gene is TRBV20-1, the J gene TRBJ2-7; 12 bases are shared with TRBD1. V was pared by 6 bases and J by 7 bases, with 10 bases of the junction left unmatched. From germline, CDR1 is DFQATT and CDR2 SNEGSKA (reference sequence). This CDR3 has 14 amino acids.

This clonotype was recorded only once. The chain has TRBV6-1 and TRBJ1-2, with D possibly matching TRBD1 (6 bases). V gave up 6 bases and J gave up 1 base, with 15 bases separating them. Germline lookup yields CDR1 MNHNS and CDR2 SASEGT. The CDR3 totals 15 residues. CDR3: CASSHTGTDNYGYTF. The CDR3 DNA reads TGTGCCAGCAGCCACACAGGGACCGATAACTATGGCTACACCTTC.

The rearrangement uses TRBV7-9 and TRBJ2-5, with 7 bases lining up with TRBD1. The CDR3 length is 15 residues. J gave up 0 bases and V 5 bases, and 6 bases lay outside the gene matches. In germline, CDR1 is SEHNR, CDR2 FQNEAQ (reference sequence). The CDR3 sequence: CASSPRDSHQETQYF. DNA for the CDR3: TGTGCCAGCAGCCCACGGGACAGTCACCAAGAGACCCAGTACTTC.

This rearrangement joins TRBV4-3 to TRBJ2-3, with TRBD1 matching 10 bases. The germline V gene encodes CDR1 LGHNA and CDR2 YSLEER. The CDR3 consists of 16 residues. V lost 2 bases, J lost 2 bases, and 4 bases stayed unmatched. CDR3 DNA sequence: TGCGCCAGCAGCCAAATGGGACAGGGGACCACAGATACGCAGTATTTT. Translation: CASSQMGQGTTDTQYF.

The table lists this clonotype with a few counts. The chain is built from TRBV20-1 and TRBJ1-2, with TRBD1 matching 7 bases. Unmatched junction bases numbered 10, after V lost 6 bases and J lost 6 bases. This CDR3 has 13 residues. CDR1 and CDR2 (germline): DFQATT, SNEGSKA (reference sequence). CDR3 protein: CSAHPTGFDGYTF. CDR3 sequence (DNA): TGCAGTGCCCACCCGACAGGGTTTGATGGCTACACCTTC.

This chain joins TRBV2 and TRBJ2-5; D tentatively reads TRBD1 or TRBD2 (6 bases each). Near its end, the DNA agrees better with TRBJ2-7, so the J call may be wrong. The germline gives CDR1 SNHLY, CDR2 FYNNEI. This CDR3 is built from 15 residues. CDR3: CASSVSQGGDDEQYF. DNA of the CDR3: TGTGCCAGCAGTGTTTCACAGGGAGGAGATGACGAGCAGTACTTC.

The chain employs TRBV6-1 and TRBJ1-5; D is unresolved. The V and J ends lost 2 bases and 7 bases respectively, with 6 bases between them. Germline V gene lookup returns CDR1 MNHNS and CDR2 SASEGT. The CDR3 consists of 12 residues. The CDR3 sequence is CASSEKGQPQHF. The CDR3 DNA is TGTGCCAGCAGTGAAAAAGGACAGCCCCAGCATTTT.